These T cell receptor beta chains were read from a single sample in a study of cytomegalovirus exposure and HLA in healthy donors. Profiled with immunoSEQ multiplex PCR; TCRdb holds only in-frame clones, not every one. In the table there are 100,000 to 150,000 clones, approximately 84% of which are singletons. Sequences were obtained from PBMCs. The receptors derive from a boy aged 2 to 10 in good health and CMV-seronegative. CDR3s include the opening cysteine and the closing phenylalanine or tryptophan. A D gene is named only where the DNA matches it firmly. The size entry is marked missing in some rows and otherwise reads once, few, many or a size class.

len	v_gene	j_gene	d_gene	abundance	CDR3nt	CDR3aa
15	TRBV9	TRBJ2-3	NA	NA	TGTGCCAGTCATAAGGGAGGAACTAGCACAGATACGCAGTATTTT	CASHKGGTSTDTQYF
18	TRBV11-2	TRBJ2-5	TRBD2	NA	TGTGCCAGCAGCTTAGATGAGGGGGGACTAGCGGGGGTGGAGACCCAGTACTTC	CASSLDEGGLAGVETQYF
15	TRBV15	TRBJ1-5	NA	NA	TGTGCCACCAGCAGAGATCAGGTTGCTGGGCAGCCCCAGCATTTT	CATSRDQVAGQPQHF
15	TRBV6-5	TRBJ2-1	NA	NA	TGTGCCAGCAGTTACTCGAATGGGGCAACCCATGAGCAGTTCTTC	CASSYSNGATHEQFF
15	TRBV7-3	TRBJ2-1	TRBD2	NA	TGTGCCAGCAGCCCCCTAGCGGGAGGGCCAAATGAGCAGTTCTTC	CASSPLAGGPNEQFF
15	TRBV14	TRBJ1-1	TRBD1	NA	TGTGCCAGCAGCCCGACAGGGGGCGAGGTCACTGAAGCTTTCTTT	CASSPTGGEVTEAFF
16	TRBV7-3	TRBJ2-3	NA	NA	TGTGCCAGCAGCTTAAGGGCAGCAGGCCGGTCCGATACGCAGTATTTT	CASSLRAAGRSDTQYF
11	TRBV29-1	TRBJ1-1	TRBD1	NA	TGCAGCGTTGCGGGACAGTCTGAAGCTTTCTTT	CSVAGQSEAFF
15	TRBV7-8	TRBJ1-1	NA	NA	TGTGCCAGCAGACCCTCAGGTGAGCTGAACACTGAAGCTTTCTTT	CASRPSGELNTEAFF
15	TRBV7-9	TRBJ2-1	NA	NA	TGTGCCATCCTTTTCCGGCGGCTAGCTGACAATGAGCAGTTCTTC	CAILFRRLADNEQFF
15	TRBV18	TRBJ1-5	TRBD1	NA	TGTGCCAGCTCCCCAGGACAGGGACCCAATCAGCCCCAGCATTTT	CASSPGQGPNQPQHF
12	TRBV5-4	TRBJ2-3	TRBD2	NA	TGTGCCGTAGGGAGGGGCACAGATACGCAGTATTTT	CAVGRGTDTQYF
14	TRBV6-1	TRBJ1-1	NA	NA	TGTGCCAGCAGGAAAGGAGGCATGAACACTGAAGCTTTCTTT	CASRKGGMNTEAFF
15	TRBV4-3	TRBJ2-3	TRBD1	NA	TGCGCCAGCAGCCTCGGACAGGGTCACACAGATACGCAGTATTTT	CASSLGQGHTDTQYF
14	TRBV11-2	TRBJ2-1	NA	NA	TGTGCCAGCAGCCTACCTACAGGGACCAATGAGCAGTTCTTC	CASSLPTGTNEQFF
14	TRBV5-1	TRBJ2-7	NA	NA	TGCGCCAGCAGCTTGCGGCAGGGCAGCGACGAGCAGTACTTC	CASSLRQGSDEQYF
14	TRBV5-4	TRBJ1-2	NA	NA	TGTGCCAGCAGCTTGGGGTCAGGAGGATATGGGTACACCTTC	CASSLGSGGYGYTF
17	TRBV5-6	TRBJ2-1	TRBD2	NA	TGTGCCAGCAGCTTGGTTGGCGGGAGGTGGGTCTACAATGAGCAGTTCTTC	CASSLVGGRWVYNEQFF
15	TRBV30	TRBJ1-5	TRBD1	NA	TGTGCCTGGAGTCGCAACAGGGGCTTGAATCAGCCCCAGCATTTT	CAWSRNRGLNQPQHF
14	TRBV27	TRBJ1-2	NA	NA	TGTGCCAGCAGCTTACAGGGTCCCGGCTATGGCTACACCTTC	CASSLQGPGYGYTF
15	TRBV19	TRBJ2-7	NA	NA	TGTGCCAGTAGCTCGGGACTTTTTAGCTTCTACGAGCAGTACTTC	CASSSGLFSFYEQYF
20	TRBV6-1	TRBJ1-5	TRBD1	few	TGTGCCAGCAGTGAAGAGAGATACAGGGGTTCCTCTTATAGCAATCAGCCCCAGCATTTT	CASSEERYRGSSYSNQPQHF
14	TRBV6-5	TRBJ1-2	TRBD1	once	TGTGCCAGCAGCCCAGCTCCGGGACAGGGGGCGCTGACCTTC	CASSPAPGQGALTF
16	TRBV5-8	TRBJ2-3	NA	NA	TGTGCCAGCAGCTTCCCCCCCCCTAGCTACACAGATACGCAGTATTTT	CASSFPPPSYTDTQYF
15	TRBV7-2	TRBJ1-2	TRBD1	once	TGTGCCAGCAGCTTTGGGACAGGAGGGAAGTATGGCTACACCTTC	CASSFGTGGKYGYTF
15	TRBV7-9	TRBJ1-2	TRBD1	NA	TGTTCCAGCAGCTTAGGTGCCCGGGACAGGGTCGGCTACACCTTC	CSSSLGARDRVGYTF
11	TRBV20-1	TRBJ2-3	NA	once	TGCAGTGCCTTAATTTCGGATACGCAGTATTTT	CSALISDTQYF
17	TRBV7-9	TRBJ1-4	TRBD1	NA	TGTGCCAGCAGCCAGGGGCAGGGGGCTACAACTAATGAAAAACTGTTTTTT	CASSQGQGATTNEKLFF
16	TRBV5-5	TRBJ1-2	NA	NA	TGTGCCAGCAGCTTTTGGGGCGGGAGCAGGGGAGAGGACTACACCTTC	CASSFWGGSRGEDYTF
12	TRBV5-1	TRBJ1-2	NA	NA	TGCGCCAGCAGCTCAGGGGTTGGTGGCTACACCTTC	CASSSGVGGYTF
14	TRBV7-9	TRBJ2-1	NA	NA	TGTGCCAGCAGCTTAGCTCCTAGCGTCAATGAGCAGTTCTTC	CASSLAPSVNEQFF
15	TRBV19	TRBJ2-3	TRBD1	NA	TGTGCCAGTAGTGGGACCTCCCTCAGGGGGGATACGCAGTATTTT	CASSGTSLRGDTQYF
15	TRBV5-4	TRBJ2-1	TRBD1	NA	TGTGCCAGCAGCGTCGGGGACAGGGGCAGGTATGAGCAGTTCTTC	CASSVGDRGRYEQFF
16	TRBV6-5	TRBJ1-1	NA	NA	TGTGCCAGCAGTTACCCATCAGCGAGACAGGACACTGAAGCTTTCTTT	CASSYPSARQDTEAFF
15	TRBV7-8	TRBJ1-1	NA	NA	TGTGCCAGCAGCTTAGGGCCCGGGGGGGGCACTGAAGCTTTCTTT	CASSLGPGGGTEAFF
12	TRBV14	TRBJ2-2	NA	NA	TGTGCCAGCAGTCGGACTCCCGGGGAGCTGTTTTTT	CASSRTPGELFF
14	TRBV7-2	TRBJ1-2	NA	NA	TGTGCCAGCAGCCCGACACAGGGCCTCTATGGCTACACCTTC	CASSPTQGLYGYTF
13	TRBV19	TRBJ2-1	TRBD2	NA	TGCGCTAGCGGAGTGAGCTCCTACAATGAGCAGTTCTTC	CASGVSSYNEQFF
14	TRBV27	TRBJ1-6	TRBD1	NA	TGTGCCAGCAGGGAACAGGGGAATAATTCACCCCTCCACTTT	CASREQGNNSPLHF
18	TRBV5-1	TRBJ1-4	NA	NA	TGCGCCAGCAGCTTGGTCGGGGGACGAGGTGCAACTAATGAAAAACTGTTTTTT	CASSLVGGRGATNEKLFF
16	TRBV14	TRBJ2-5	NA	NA	TGTGCCAGCAGCCTCGGAGGTGCGGGGACCCAAGAGACCCAGTACTTC	CASSLGGAGTQETQYF
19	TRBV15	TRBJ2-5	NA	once	TGTGCCACCAGCAGATCCCCAAGGGACACCCCTTGGTACCAAGAGACCCAGTACTTC	CATSRSPRDTPWYQETQYF
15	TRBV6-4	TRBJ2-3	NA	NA	TGTGCCAGCACCGAAGAGGGCAGAAGCACAGATACGCAGTATTTT	CASTEEGRSTDTQYF
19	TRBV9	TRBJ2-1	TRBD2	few	TGTGCCAGCAGCAATGGACTAGCGGGAGGGATCGAGGGCTACAATGAGCAGTTCTTC	CASSNGLAGGIEGYNEQFF
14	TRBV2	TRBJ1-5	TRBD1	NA	TGTGCCAGCAGTGTTCAGGGGGCGAGGCAGCCCCAGCATTTT	CASSVQGARQPQHF
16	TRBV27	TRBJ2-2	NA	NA	TGTGCCAGCAGTCCCGGGGGGCCCCCGAACACCGGGGAGCTGTTTTTT	CASSPGGPPNTGELFF
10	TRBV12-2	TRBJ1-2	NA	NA	TGTGCAAGACTGAACTATGGCTACACCTTC	CARLNYGYTF
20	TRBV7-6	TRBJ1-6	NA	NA	TGTGCCAGCAGCTTACCTCACTTAGTCGTAGAGAGGCGGTATGGTTCACCCCTCCACTTT	CASSLPHLVVERRYGSPLHF
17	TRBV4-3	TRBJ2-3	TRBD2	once	TGCGCCAGCAGCCAAGATCTCAGCGGGGGGGCACCCGATACGCAGTATTTT	CASSQDLSGGAPDTQYF
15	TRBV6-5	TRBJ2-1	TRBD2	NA	TGTGCCAGCAGCCCAGCGGGAGGGCCTATAGATGAGCAGTTCTTC	CASSPAGGPIDEQFF
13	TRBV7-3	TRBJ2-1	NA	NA	TGTGCCAGCAGCTTAATACGGCTAGCGGAGCAGTTCTTC	CASSLIRLAEQFF
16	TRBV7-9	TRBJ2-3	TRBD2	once	TGTGCCAGCAGCCGCGGACTAGCGGATGGGGGAGATACGCAGTATTTT	CASSRGLADGGDTQYF
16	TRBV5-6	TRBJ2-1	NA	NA	TGTGCCAGCAGCTTGGATGCAAGGAGCTCCTACAATGAGCAGTTCTTC	CASSLDARSSYNEQFF